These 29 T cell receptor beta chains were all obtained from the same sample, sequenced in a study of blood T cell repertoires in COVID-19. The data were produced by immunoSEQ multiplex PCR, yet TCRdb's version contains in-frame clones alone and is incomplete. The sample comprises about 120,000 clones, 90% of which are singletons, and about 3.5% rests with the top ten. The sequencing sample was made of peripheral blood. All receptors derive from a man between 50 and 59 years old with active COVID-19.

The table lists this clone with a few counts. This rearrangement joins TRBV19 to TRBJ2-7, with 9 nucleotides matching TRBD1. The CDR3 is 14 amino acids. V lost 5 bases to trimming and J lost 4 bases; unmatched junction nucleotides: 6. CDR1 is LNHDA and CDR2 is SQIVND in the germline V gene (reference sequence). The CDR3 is CASSATGGIYEQYF. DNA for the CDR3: TGTGCCAGTAGTGCGACAGGGGGTATTTACGAGCAGTACTTC.

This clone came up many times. CDR3 in amino acids: CASSLASGNTIYF. CDR3 sequence (DNA): TGTGCCAGCAGTTTGGCCTCTGGAAACACCATATATTTT. This chain joins TRBV6-5 and TRBJ1-3; no reliable D call. The CDR3 loop spans 13 amino acids. V lost 4 bases to trimming and J lost 0 bases, with 4 bases between them. Per the germline V gene, CDR1 is MNHEY and CDR2 is SVGAGI.

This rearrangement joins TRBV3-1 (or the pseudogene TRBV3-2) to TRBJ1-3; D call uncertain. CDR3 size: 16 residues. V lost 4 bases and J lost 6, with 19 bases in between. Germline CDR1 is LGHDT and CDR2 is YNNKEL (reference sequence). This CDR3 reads CASSPTHRSIANTIYF. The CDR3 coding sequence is TGTGCCAGCAGCCCAACCCACCGGTCAATCGCAAACACCATATATTTT.

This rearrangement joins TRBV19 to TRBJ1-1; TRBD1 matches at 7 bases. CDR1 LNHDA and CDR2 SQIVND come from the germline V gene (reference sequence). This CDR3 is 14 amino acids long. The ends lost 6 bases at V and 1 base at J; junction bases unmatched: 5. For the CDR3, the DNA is TGTGCCAGTAGCGACGGGACAGAGAACACTGAAGCTTTCTTT. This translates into CASSDGTENTEAFF.

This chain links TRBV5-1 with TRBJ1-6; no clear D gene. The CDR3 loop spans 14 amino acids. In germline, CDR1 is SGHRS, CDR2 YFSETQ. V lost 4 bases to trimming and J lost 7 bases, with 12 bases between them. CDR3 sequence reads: CASSAAGINSPLHF. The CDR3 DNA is TGCGCCAGCAGCGCCGCAGGAATCAATTCACCCCTCCACTTT.

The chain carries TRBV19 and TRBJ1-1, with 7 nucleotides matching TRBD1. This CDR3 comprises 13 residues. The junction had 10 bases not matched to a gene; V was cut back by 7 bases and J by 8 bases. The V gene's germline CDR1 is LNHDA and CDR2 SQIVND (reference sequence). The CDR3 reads CASIPQGVGEAFF. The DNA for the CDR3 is TGTGCCAGTATTCCGCAGGGGGTAGGGGAAGCTTTCTTT. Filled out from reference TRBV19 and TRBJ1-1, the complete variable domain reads DGGITQSPKYLFRKEGQNVTLSCEQNLNHDAMYWYRQDPGQGLRLIYYSQIVNDFQKGDIAEGYSVSREKKESFPLTVTSAQKNPTAFYLCASIPQGVGEAFFGQGTRLTVV.

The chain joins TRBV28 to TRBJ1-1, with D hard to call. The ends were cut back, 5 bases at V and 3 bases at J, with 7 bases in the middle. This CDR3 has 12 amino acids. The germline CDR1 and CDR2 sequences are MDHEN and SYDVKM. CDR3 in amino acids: CASSNSYTEAFF. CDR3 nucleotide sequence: TGTGCCAGCAGTAACAGCTACACTGAAGCTTTCTTT.

CDR3 nucleotide sequence: TGCGCCAGCAGCATAAGCGGGAGGGCCGGATATGAGCAGTTCTTC. Translation gives CASSISGRAGYEQFF. This sequence joins TRBV5-1 and TRBJ2-1; 10 bases are shared with TRBD2. V shed 4 bases, J shed 8 bases, and the junction held 9 bases outside the gene matches. The length of the CDR3 is 15 residues. Germline CDR1 reads SGHRS; CDR2 reads YFSETQ. Variable domain in full (rest from reference TRBV5-1 and TRBJ2-1): KAGVTQTPRYLIKTRGQQVTLSCSPISGHRSVSWYQQTPGQGLQFLFEYFSETQRNKGNFPGRFSGRQFSNSRSEMNVSTLELGDSALYLCASSISGRAGYEQFFGPGTRLTVL.

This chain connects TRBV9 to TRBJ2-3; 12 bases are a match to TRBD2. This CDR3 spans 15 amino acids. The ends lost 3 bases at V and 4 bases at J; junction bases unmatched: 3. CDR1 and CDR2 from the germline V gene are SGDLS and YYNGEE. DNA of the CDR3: TGTGCCAGCAGCGGGAGGACTAGCGGGGCAGATACGCAGTATTTT. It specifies CASSGRTSGADTQYF.

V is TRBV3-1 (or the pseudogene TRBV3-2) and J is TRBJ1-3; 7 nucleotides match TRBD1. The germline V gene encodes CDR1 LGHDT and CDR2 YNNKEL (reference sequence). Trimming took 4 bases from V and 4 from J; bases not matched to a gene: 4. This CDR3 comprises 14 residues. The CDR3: CASSRPGGGNTIYF. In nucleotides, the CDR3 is TGTGCCAGCAGCCGCCCAGGGGGAGGAAACACCATATATTTT.

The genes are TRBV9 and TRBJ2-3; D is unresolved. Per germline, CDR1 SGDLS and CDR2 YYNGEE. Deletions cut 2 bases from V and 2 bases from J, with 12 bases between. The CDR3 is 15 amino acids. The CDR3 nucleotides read TGTGCCAGCAGCGTGGGTTCTGGGCTCACAGATACGCAGTATTTT. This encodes CASSVGSGLTDTQYF.

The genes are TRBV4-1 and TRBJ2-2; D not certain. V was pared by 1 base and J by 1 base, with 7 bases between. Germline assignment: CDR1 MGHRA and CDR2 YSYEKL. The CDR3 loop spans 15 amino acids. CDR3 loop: CASSQASRNTGELFF. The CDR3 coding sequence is TGCGCCAGCAGCCAAGCCTCCCGGAACACCGGGGAGCTGTTTTTT.

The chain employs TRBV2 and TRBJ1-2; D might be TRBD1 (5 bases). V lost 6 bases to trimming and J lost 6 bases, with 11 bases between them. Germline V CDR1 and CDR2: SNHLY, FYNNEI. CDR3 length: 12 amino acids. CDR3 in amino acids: CASRTAGHGYTF. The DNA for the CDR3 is TGTGCCAGCAGGACCGCGGGGCATGGCTACACCTTC.

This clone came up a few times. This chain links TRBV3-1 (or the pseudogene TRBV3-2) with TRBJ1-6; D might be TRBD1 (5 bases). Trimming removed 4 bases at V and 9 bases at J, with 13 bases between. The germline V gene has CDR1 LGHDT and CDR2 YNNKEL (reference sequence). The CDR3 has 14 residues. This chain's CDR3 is CASSPQRGSSPLHF. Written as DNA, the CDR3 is TGTGCCAGCAGCCCTCAAAGGGGAAGTTCACCCCTCCACTTT.

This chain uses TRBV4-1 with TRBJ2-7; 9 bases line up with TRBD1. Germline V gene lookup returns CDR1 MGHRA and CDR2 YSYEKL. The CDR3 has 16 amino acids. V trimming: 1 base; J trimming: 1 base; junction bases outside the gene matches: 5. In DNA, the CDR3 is TGCGCCAGCAGCCAAGCCTCGGACAGGGGTTCCTACGAGCAGTACTTC. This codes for CASSQASDRGSYEQYF.

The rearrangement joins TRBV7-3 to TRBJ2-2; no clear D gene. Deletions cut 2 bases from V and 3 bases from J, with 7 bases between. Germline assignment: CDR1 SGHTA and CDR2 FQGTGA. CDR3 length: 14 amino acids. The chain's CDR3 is CASSLHSDTGELFF. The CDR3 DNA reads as TGTGCCAGCAGCTTACACAGTGACACCGGGGAGCTGTTTTTT. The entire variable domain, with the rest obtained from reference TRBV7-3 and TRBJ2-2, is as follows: GAGVSQTPSNKVTEKGKYVELRCDPISGHTALYWYRQSLGQGPEFLIYFQGTGAADDSGLPNDRFFAVRPEGSVSTLKIQRTERGDSAVYLCASSLHSDTGELFFGEGSRLTVL.

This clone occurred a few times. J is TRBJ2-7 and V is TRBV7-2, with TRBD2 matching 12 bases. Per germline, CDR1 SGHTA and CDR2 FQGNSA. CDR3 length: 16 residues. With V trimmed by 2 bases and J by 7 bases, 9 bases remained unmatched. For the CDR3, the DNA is TGTGCCAGCAGCTTATTGCTAGCGGGAGGGCCCGGGGAGCAGTACGTC. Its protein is CASSLLLAGGPGEQYV.

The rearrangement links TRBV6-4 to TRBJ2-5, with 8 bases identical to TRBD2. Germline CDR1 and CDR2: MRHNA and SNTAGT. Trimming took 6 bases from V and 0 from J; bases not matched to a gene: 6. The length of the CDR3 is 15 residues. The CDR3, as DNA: TGTGCCAGCAGCAGGGGAGCGGGGGACCAAGAGACCCAGTACTTC. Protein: CASSRGAGDQETQYF.

CDR3 bases: TGTGCCAGCAGTGCCCCCCCGGGAGGAGAGACCCAGTACTTC. It is translated as CASSAPPGGETQYF. J is TRBJ2-5 and V is TRBV2; TRBD2 aligns across 7 bases. The trim removed 4 bases at V and 4 bases at J, leaving 6 bases unmatched. This CDR3 region has 14 residues. The germline gives CDR1 SNHLY, CDR2 FYNNEI.

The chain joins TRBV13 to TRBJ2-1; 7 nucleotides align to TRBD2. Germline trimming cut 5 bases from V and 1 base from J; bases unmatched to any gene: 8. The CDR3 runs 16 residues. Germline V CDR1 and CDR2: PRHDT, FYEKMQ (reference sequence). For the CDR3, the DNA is TGTGCCAGCAGCACCCTACTAGCGATTTCCTACAATGAGCAGTTCTTC. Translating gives CASSTLLAISYNEQFF.

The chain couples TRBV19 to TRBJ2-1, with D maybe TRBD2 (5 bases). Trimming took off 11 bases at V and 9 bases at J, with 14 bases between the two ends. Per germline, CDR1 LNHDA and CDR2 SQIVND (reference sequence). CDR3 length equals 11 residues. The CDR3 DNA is TGTGCCTCCCGGGTCGAGGGTGAGCAGTTCTTC. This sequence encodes CASRVEGEQFF. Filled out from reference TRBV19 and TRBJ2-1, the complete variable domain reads DGGITQSPKYLFRKEGQNVTLSCEQNLNHDAMYWYRQDPGQGLRLIYYSQIVNDFQKGDIAEGYSVSREKKESFPLTVTSAQKNPTAFYLCASRVEGEQFFGPGTRLTVL.

In nucleotides, the CDR3 is TGTGCCAGCAACGAGGGACAGGCCTATAATTCACCCCTCCACTTT. It encodes CASNEGQAYNSPLHF. The chain recombines TRBV9 with TRBJ1-6, with TRBD1 identical over 8 bases. The CDR3 runs to 15 residues. J was trimmed by 2 bases and V by 6 bases; bases with no gene match: 4. Germline CDR1 and CDR2: SGDLS and YYNGEE.

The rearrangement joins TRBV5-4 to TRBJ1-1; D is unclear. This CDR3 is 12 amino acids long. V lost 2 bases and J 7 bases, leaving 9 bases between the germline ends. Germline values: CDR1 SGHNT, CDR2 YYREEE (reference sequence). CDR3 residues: CASSFGQLEAFF. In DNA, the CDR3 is TGTGCCAGCAGCTTTGGGCAGCTTGAAGCTTTCTTT. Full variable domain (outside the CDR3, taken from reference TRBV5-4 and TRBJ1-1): ETGVTQSPTHLIKTRGQQVTLRCSSQSGHNTVSWYQQALGQGPQFIFQYYREEENGRGNFPPRFSGLQFPNYSSELNVNALELDDSALYLCASSFGQLEAFFGQGTRLTVV.

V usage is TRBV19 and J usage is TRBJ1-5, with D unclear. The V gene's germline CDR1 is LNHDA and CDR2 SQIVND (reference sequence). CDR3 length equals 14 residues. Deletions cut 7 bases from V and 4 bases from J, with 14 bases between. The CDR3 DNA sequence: TGTGCCAGTAAAGTTCGACACACTAATCAGCCCCAGCATTTT. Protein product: CASKVRHTNQPQHF.

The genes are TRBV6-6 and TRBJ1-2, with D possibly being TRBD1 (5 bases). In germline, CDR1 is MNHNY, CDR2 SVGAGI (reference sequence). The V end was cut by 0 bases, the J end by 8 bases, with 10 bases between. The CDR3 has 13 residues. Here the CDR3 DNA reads TGTGCCAGCAGTTACTCGGGGCTGGGCGGCTACACCTTC. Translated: CASSYSGLGGYTF.

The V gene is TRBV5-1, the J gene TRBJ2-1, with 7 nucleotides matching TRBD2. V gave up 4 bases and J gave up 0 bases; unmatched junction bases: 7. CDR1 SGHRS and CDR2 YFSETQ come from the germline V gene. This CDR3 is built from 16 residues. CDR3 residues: CASSTPSGSSYNEQFF. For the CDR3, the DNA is TGCGCCAGCAGCACCCCTAGCGGCAGCTCCTACAATGAGCAGTTCTTC.

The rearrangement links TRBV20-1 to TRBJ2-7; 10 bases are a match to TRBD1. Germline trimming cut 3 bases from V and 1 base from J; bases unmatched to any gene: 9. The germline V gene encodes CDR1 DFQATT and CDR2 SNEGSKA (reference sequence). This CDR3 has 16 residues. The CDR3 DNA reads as TGCAGTGCTAGTAGTTACCGGACAGGGGGTTCCTACGAGCAGTACTTC. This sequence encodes CSASSYRTGGSYEQYF.

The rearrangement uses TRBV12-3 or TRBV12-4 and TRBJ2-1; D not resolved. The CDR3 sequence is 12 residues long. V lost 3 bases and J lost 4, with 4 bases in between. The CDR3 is CASSFEYNEQFF. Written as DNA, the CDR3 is TGTGCCAGCAGTTTCGAGTACAATGAGCAGTTCTTC.

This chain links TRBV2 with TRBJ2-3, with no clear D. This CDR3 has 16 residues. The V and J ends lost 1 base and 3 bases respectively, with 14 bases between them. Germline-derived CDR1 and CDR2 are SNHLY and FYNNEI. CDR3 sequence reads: CASSEEGSLRTDTQYF. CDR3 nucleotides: TGTGCCAGCAGTGAAGAAGGTAGCCTTCGTACAGATACGCAGTATTTT.